The present T cell receptor (beta chain) was sequenced within a study of blood T cell repertoires in COVID-19 (dated by TCRdb to about 2020). In terms of the full investigation: The collaborator samples originated in the United States, Italy and Spain and spanned the acute and convalescent phases of COVID-19. The prospective study material was composed of cDNA or gDNA derived from T cells, B-cell-depleted T cells, or PBMCs. Subjects who had been exposed to COVID-19, were actively infected with it, or had recovered from it provided the deeply sampled blood TCRbeta repertoires that made up the dataset. The repertoires were released in a freely available public database intended as a resource for research on the immune response to SARS-CoV-2. The samples were drawn from the first 160 participants of the ongoing ImmuneRACE study and from more than 1,000 subjects provided by 6 global collaborators. A de-identified subject ID, COVID-19 status, age in years and sex were almost always included in the sample metadata. Where available, HLA class I and class II types were obtained from metadata supplied by the sample provider rather than from assay-based typing.

In Seattle, one collaborating source enrolled patients while the infection was active and tracked those patients longitudinally over the course of disease. Each collaborating institution followed its own protocols to collect whole blood in K2EDTA tubes. For TCRbeta analysis, collaborators shipped samples as frozen whole blood, isolated PBMCs, or DNA extracted from either of those sample types. TCRbeta CDR3 regions were amplified from genomic DNA using the immunoSEQ Assay, a bias-controlled multiplex PCR. Under the source paper's analysis protocol: The number of nucleated cells in each sample was estimated from the amplification of reference gene primers within the assay. To quantify the absolute abundance of each unique TCRbeta CDR3 rearrangement, sequence reads were collapsed and filtered. For each sample, productive Simpson clonality was calculated as the square root of Simpson's diversity index over productive rearrangements. The table comes from immuneACCESS by way of TCRdb, which keeps in-frame sequences with V and J called. Part of the clones is missing from these tables; in studies checked, under half for an unresolved V gene and the rest for unknown reasons. The D gene and trimming were derived from the DNA, and the V and J assignments and clone size from that table. In this sample the table shows about 350,000 clones, about nine tenths of which occur a single time. The ten largest clonotypes hold 7% to 8% of the sample.

General study outcomes and caveats: Clinical and demographic metadata were provided uncurated, with the amount varying by source and participant.

Trimming accounts for 4 bases at V and 3 bases at J, while the number of junction bases matched to no gene is 14. The germline V gene specifies KGHDR as CDR1 and SFDVKD as CDR2. The cysteine opens and the phenylalanine closes a CDR3 of 19 amino acids. CDR3 DNA only is kept here, 57 bases in frame from base 1. About this clone itself: The antigen this receptor binds is unknown. No base qualities exist here, and no much larger clone lies one base off it.

The sequence derives from a woman in her 70s with COVID-19, enrolled during active disease. The chain links TRBV24-1 with TRBJ2-3, and 11 junctional nucleotides match TRBD2. The sequenced material came from peripheral blood. Here is the DNA: TGTGCCACCAGTGAGTCCCCTAGCGGGGGGACCCCCCCTACAGATACGCAGTATTTT. Its protein product is CATSESPSGGTPPTDTQYF.